This TCR beta chain was found in a study of response to subunit inactivated influenza vaccine. General observations from the study: That few new T cells are recruited by each seasonal influenza vaccination was the authors' suggestion.

In the case of this clonotype: Its antigen is undetermined.

V was cut by 0 bases and J by 3 bases, with 14 bases left in between. The germline V gene has CDR1 SGDLS and CDR2 YYNGEE. The CDR3 length is 16 residues. TCRdb redid the calling of the RT-PCR reads with MiXCR, one entry per CDR3 protein. The sample shows 550,000 to 800,000 distinct CDR3 sequences, 15% to 18% of them seen only once. V and J are TRBV9 and TRBJ2-3; tentative D call: TRBD1 (5 bases). Source: PBMCs from blood, taken approximately 13 days after vaccination. This receptor was identified in a man aged 50 or older who received an inactivated influenza vaccine. CDR3 loop: CASSVALGQGTDTQYF. The CDR3 DNA sequence: TGTGCCAGCAGCGTAGCTCTGGGGCAGGGTACAGATACGCAGTATTTT.